Presented here are 19 T cell receptor beta chains from one specimen sequenced in a study of chemoradiotherapy in HPV16-positive cancers. Only in-frame clones appear in the TCRdb table, and some are missing; sequencing was by immunoSEQ multiplex PCR. Of some 12,000 clones detected, 86% appear once; the ten largest clones hold about 2.6%. Source: blood, taken from a patient who underwent chemoradiotherapy. The receptors come from a human donor with HPV-associated anogenital cancer.

The V and J genes are TRBV5-1 and TRBJ1-4; the match to TRBD1 covers 7 bases. The junction had 8 bases not matched to a gene; V was cut back by 4 bases and J by 8 bases. The CDR3 sequence is 14 residues long. Germline assignment: CDR1 SGHRS and CDR2 YFSETQ. The CDR3 here is CASSPDRVGEKLFF. Here the CDR3 DNA reads TGCGCCAGCAGCCCCGACAGGGTCGGCGAAAAACTGTTTTTT. Full variable domain (missing parts from reference TRBV5-1 and TRBJ1-4): KAGVTQTPRYLIKTRGQQVTLSCSPISGHRSVSWYQQTPGQGLQFLFEYFSETQRNKGNFPGRFSGRQFSNSRSEMNVSTLELGDSALYLCASSPDRVGEKLFFGSGTQLSVL.

The CDR3, as DNA: TGTGCCAGCGGAACGTGGGTCTCCTCTTCCTACGAGCAGTACTTC. Translation gives CASGTWVSSSYEQYF. The chain carries TRBV25-1 and TRBJ2-7; D unresolved. Trimming took 8 bases from V and 1 from J, leaving 18 bases between them. This CDR3 comprises 15 residues. Germline V gives CDR1 MGHDK, CDR2 SYGVNS.

This clone has a handful of counts. The genes are TRBV29-1 and TRBJ2-2; 10 bases line up with TRBD1. Germline lookup yields CDR1 SQVTM and CDR2 ANQGSEA. This CDR3 is built from 13 residues. The V segment lost 6 bases and the J segment 7 bases; nucleotides outside the gene matches: 5. The CDR3 DNA follows: TGCAGCGTCCGGACAGGGGGGAGCGGGGAGCTGTTTTTT. Protein sequence: CSVRTGGSGELFF.

The J gene is TRBJ2-1, the V gene TRBV5-1; possibly TRBD1 or TRBD2 for D (6 bases each). V shed 0 bases and J shed 8 bases, with 12 bases lying between them. This CDR3 is built from 14 residues. From germline, CDR1 is SGHRS and CDR2 YFSETQ. The CDR3 DNA is TGCGCCAGCAGCTTGGAACAGGAGGGGGATGAGCAGTTCTTC. This codes for CASSLEQEGDEQFF. The full variable domain, with the rest looked up from reference TRBV5-1 and TRBJ2-1, is KAGVTQTPRYLIKTRGQQVTLSCSPISGHRSVSWYQQTPGQGLQFLFEYFSETQRNKGNFPGRFSGRQFSNSRSEMNVSTLELGDSALYLCASSLEQEGDEQFFGPGTRLTVL.

The CDR3 nucleotides read TGCGCCAGCAGCCAAGATCCTAATGAAAAACTGTTTTTT. This translates into CASSQDPNEKLFF. The V gene is TRBV4-1, the J gene TRBJ1-4; no clear D gene. There are 13 residues in the CDR3. Germline V CDR1 and CDR2: MGHRA, YSYEKL. The V end was cut by 0 bases, the J end by 3 bases, with 2 bases between.

The rearrangement links TRBV5-1 to TRBJ2-3; 9 nucleotides match TRBD2. Germline V lookup: CDR1 SGHRS, CDR2 YFSETQ. CDR3 size: 16 residues. The trim removed 0 bases at V and 2 bases at J, leaving 4 bases unmatched. This CDR3 is CASSLGLAGNTDTQYF. CDR3 bases: TGCGCCAGCAGCTTGGGCCTAGCGGGGAACACAGATACGCAGTATTTT.

A single count supports this clone. The J gene is TRBJ2-7, the V gene TRBV6-7; 8 bases agree with TRBD2. TRBV6-7 is known as an ORF, though its function is uncertain. The CDR3 loop spans 16 amino acids. The junction had 8 bases not matched to a gene; V was cut back by 0 bases and J by 4 bases. For the CDR3, the DNA is TGTGCCAGCAGTTACTCCGGGCGGGGGGTAATATACGAGCAGTACTTC. Protein: CASSYSGRGVIYEQYF.

This chain uses TRBV15 with TRBJ2-7; D not certain. V was pared by 3 bases and J by 4 bases, with 13 bases between. The CDR3 has 14 residues. CDR1 is LNHNV, CDR2 YYDKDF, per germline (reference sequence). This CDR3 reads CATSRTPLSYEQYF. The CDR3 DNA reads TGTGCCACCAGCAGGACCCCCTTATCATACGAGCAGTACTTC.

This clone appeared a single time. This chain joins TRBV7-2 and TRBJ1-1; perhaps TRBD1 as D (5 bases). Germline V lookup: CDR1 SGHTA, CDR2 FQGNSA. V gave up 5 bases and J gave up 11 bases, with 12 bases separating them. This CDR3 region has 11 residues. CDR3 coding DNA: TGTGCCAGCAGCCTCCTGGGGGGGGCTTTCTTT. It translates to CASSLLGGAFF. Together with reference TRBV7-2 and TRBJ1-1, the CDR3 gives the full variable domain: GAGVSQSPSNKVTEKGKDVELRCDPISGHTALYWYRQSLGQGLEFLIYFQGNSAPDKSGLPSDRFSAERTGGSVSTLTIQRTQQEDSAVYLCASSLLGGAFFGQGTRLTVV.

The chain has TRBV7-2 and TRBJ2-3; D gene unclear. This CDR3 region has 15 residues. V lost 5 bases and J 0 bases, leaving 12 bases between the germline ends. Germline V CDR1 and CDR2: SGHTA, FQGNSA. The CDR3 spells CASSHPLSSTDTQYF. CDR3 DNA sequence: TGTGCCAGCAGCCACCCCCTGAGTAGCACAGATACGCAGTATTTT.

The gene calls are TRBV28 and TRBJ1-5, with a weak D call TRBD1 (5 bases). V lost 5 bases and J lost 12, with 14 bases in between. The CDR3 has 12 residues. Germline V gives CDR1 MDHEN, CDR2 SYDVKM. The CDR3 nucleotides read TGTGCCAGCAGTCAGGGACGGAACGGCCAGCATTTT. Translation gives CASSQGRNGQHF.

This clone appeared once. The chain combines TRBV9 with TRBJ2-1; 10 bases are shared with TRBD2. The V segment lost 6 bases and the J segment 4 bases; nucleotides outside the gene matches: 7. There are 15 residues in the CDR3. Germline lookup yields CDR1 SGDLS and CDR2 YYNGEE. The CDR3 DNA is TGTGCCAGCAACGTTGGACTAGCGGCTTACAATGAGCAGTTCTTC. This sequence encodes CASNVGLAAYNEQFF.

In this sample, this clone turned up once. The chain recombines TRBV10-3 with TRBJ1-1; 10 bases are a match to TRBD1. Germline CDR1 and CDR2: ENHRY and SYGVKD. With V trimmed by 6 bases and J by 1 base, 5 bases remained unmatched. The CDR3 runs 15 residues. CDR3 in amino acids: CAIRTGGGWNTEAFF. CDR3 bases: TGTGCCATCAGGACAGGGGGCGGCTGGAACACTGAAGCTTTCTTT.

The chain links TRBV6-5 to TRBJ2-3; D perhaps matches TRBD1 (5 bases). V dropped 5 bases and J dropped 3 bases, with 6 bases sitting between them. This CDR3 is built from 12 residues. Germline-derived CDR1 and CDR2 are MNHEY and SVGAGI. The CDR3 coding sequence is TGTGCCAGCAGTAGGGGAACAGATACGCAGTATTTT. Translating gives CASSRGTDTQYF.

The chain is built from TRBV7-9 and TRBJ1-3; no reliable D call. The CDR3 has 13 residues. The V end was cut by 2 bases, the J end by 3 bases, with 5 bases between. Germline V gene data show CDR1 as SEHNR and CDR2 as FQNEAQ (reference sequence). CDR3 region: CASSLFDGNTIYF. As DNA, the CDR3 is TGTGCCAGCAGCTTATTCGATGGAAACACCATATATTTT. Together with reference TRBV7-9 and TRBJ1-3, the CDR3 gives the full variable domain: DTGVSQNPRHKITKRGQNVTFRCDPISEHNRLYWYRQTLGQGPEFLTYFQNEAQLEKSRLLSDRFSAERPKGSFSTLEIQRTEQGDSAMYLCASSLFDGNTIYFGEGSWLTVV.

The chain couples TRBV7-9 to TRBJ2-4; 13 bases are a match to TRBD2. CDR3 length: 19 residues. J lost 0 bases, V lost 5 bases, and 10 bases had no gene match. The germline CDR1 and CDR2 sequences are SEHNR and FQNEAQ (reference sequence). The CDR3 sequence is CASSPGRTSGGAAKNIQYF. CDR3 nucleotides: TGTGCCAGCAGCCCCGGACGAACTAGCGGGGGGGCAGCCAAAAACATTCAGTACTTC.

The chain joins TRBV7-9 to TRBJ2-1; 9 positions match TRBD1. With V trimmed by 6 bases and J by 6 bases, 9 bases remained unmatched. Looked up from germline, CDR1 is SEHNR and CDR2 is FQNEAQ (reference sequence). The CDR3 extends over 15 amino acids. The CDR3 loop reads CASSAPGQGSNEQFF. CDR3 nucleotides: TGTGCCAGCAGTGCCCCGGGACAGGGTTCCAATGAGCAGTTCTTC.

The chain links TRBV19 to TRBJ1-5; a possible D gene is TRBD1 (5 bases). The ends were cut back, 2 bases at V and 7 bases at J, with 6 bases in the middle. The CDR3 runs to 12 residues. Germline V gene sequence: CDR1 LNHDA, CDR2 SQIVND (reference sequence). In DNA form, the CDR3 reads TGTGCCAGTAGTATACAGGGACAGCCCCAGCATTTT. It specifies CASSIQGQPQHF. Full variable domain (outside the CDR3, taken from reference TRBV19 and TRBJ1-5): DGGITQSPKYLFRKEGQNVTLSCEQNLNHDAMYWYRQDPGQGLRLIYYSQIVNDFQKGDIAEGYSVSREKKESFPLTVTSAQKNPTAFYLCASSIQGQPQHFGDGTRLSIL.

The chain carries TRBV7-3 and TRBJ2-2, with D perhaps TRBD2 (6 bases). Germline CDR1 is SGHTA and CDR2 is FQGTGA. CDR3 length equals 13 residues. Trimming removed 5 bases at V and 4 bases at J, with 8 bases between. In DNA form, the CDR3 reads TGTGCCAGCAGCGTGGGGGGCACCGGGGAGCTGTTTTTT. It is translated as CASSVGGTGELFF.